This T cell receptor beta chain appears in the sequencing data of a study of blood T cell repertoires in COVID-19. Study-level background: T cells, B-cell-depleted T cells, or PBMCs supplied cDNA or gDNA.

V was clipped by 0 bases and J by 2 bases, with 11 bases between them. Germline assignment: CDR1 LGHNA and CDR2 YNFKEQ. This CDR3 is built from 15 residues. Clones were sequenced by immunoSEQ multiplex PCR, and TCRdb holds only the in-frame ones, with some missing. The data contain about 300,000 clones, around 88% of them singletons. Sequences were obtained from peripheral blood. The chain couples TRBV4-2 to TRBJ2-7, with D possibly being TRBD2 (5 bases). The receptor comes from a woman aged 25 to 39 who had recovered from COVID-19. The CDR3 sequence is CASSQDEGAPYEQYF. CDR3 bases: TGTGCCAGCAGCCAAGATGAGGGTGCCCCCTACGAGCAGTACTTC.